Reported below is one T cell receptor beta chain. Its antigen is currently unknown. When replicate PCRs were run on sorted subsets, they used 200 ng DNA, approximately 27,000 T cell genomes. The method was immunoSEQ multiplex PCR; TCRdb's version includes in-frame clones alone and lacks a portion of them. Of around 1.5 million clones in the sample, around 98% are singletons; the top ten hold roughly 0.42%. The study drew all its donors from Caucasian adults living in Nashville, Tennessee. The CDR3 covers 19 residues. The data were taken from a study of shared clonotypes between healthy human individuals. Findings and caveats of the study: The sampled material consisted only of blood, and tissue repertoires are likely to differ. Non-shared clonotypes had lower generation probabilities than clonotypes shared by all four sorted-subset donors.

Sequenced sample: naive CD4+ T cells sorted from blood. Subset noted: CD45RA+ positively selected. The sequence was collected from a man aged 25 to 40 in good health. The chain employs TRBV1 and TRBJ1-3; no DNA check was done on the table's D call, TRBD1. TRBV1 is a pseudogene. In nucleotides, the CDR3 is TGCACCAGCAGCCAGCCCAGGGATATACAGGGGGCAAATGGAAACACCATATATTTT. This sequence encodes CTSSQPRDIQGANGNTIYF.